The rows below give T cell receptor beta chains drawn from one sample of a study of post-analysis software for immune sequencing data. TCRdb reprocessed the PCR reads with MiXCR, giving one entry per CDR3 protein. The table lists a few hundred thousand distinct CDR3 sequences, more than 30% of them singletons. The sequencing sample was made of blood. The source of these receptors is a girl aged 2 to 10 with multiple sclerosis. The CDR3 runs from the conserved cysteine through the conserved F or W. A D gene is named only where the DNA matches it firmly. Where a row states a size, it is once, few, many or the class of an expanded clone; other rows omit it.

CDR3 protein | CDR3 DNA | clone size | V gene | D gene | J gene
CASSLSQSRYGGRRVYEQYF | TGTGCCAGCAGTTTGTCTCAGTCGCGGTACGGCGGGAGGAGGGTCTACGAGCAGTACTTC | few | TRBV27 | TRBD2 | TRBJ2-7
CASSYQGTDSYEQYF | TGTGCCAGCAGTTATCAAGGGACAGACTCCTACGAGCAGTACTTC | once | TRBV6-6 | TRBD1 | TRBJ2-7
CASSPRGGTSYNEQFF | TGTGCCAGCAGCCCGCGCGGGGGTACATCCTACAATGAGCAGTTCTTC | . | TRBV3-1 | TRBD2 | TRBJ2-1
CASSLMTGRSTDTQYF | TGCGCCAGCAGCTTGATGACAGGGAGGAGCACAGATACGCAGTATTTT | few | TRBV5-1 | . | TRBJ2-3
CASSQFPGQSPYEQYF | TGCGCCAGCAGCCAGTTTCCGGGACAGTCCCCCTACGAGCAGTACTTC | . | TRBV4-1 | TRBD1 | TRBJ2-7
CATSDSGLAGVVDEQFF | TGTGCCACCAGTGATTCCGGACTAGCGGGAGTAGTCGATGAGCAGTTCTTC | few | TRBV24-1 | TRBD2 | TRBJ2-1
CASSSQWTSGEDTQYF | TGTGCCAGCAGCTCCCAGTGGACTAGCGGGGAGGATACGCAGTATTTT | . | TRBV7-2 | TRBD2 | TRBJ2-3
CASSPGQQAYEQYF | TGTGCCAGCTCACCGGGCCAACAGGCCTACGAGCAGTACTTC | . | TRBV18 | . | TRBJ2-7
CASSPTYYEQYF | TGTGCCAGCAGCCCCACTTACTACGAGCAGTACTTC | many | TRBV7-9 | . | TRBJ2-7
CASSGQGSFAEQYF | TGCGCCAGCAGTGGACAGGGGTCCTTCGCCGAGCAGTACTTC | few | TRBV10-2 | TRBD1 | TRBJ2-7
CSPQYRGVQETRMYQPQHF | TGCAGCCCTCAATACCGCGGGGTCCAGGAGACTCGAATGTATCAGCCCCAGCATTTT | . | TRBV29-1 | . | TRBJ1-5
CASSLGQGSPRTDTQYF | TGTGCCAGCAGCTTAGGACAGGGTAGCCCCCGCACAGATACGCAGTATTTT | . | TRBV7-9 | TRBD1 | TRBJ2-3
CASSLADRAYEQYF | TGTGCCAGCAGTTTGGCGGACAGGGCCTACGAGCAGTACTTC | few | TRBV12-3/TRBV12-4 | TRBD1 | TRBJ2-7
CASDNEQFF | TGTGCCAGCGATAATGAGCAGTTCTTC | few | TRBV2 | . | TRBJ2-1
CASSLSGGETDTQYF | TGTGCCAGCAGTTTATCGGGGGGCGAGACAGATACGCAGTATTTT | few | TRBV12-3/TRBV12-4 | . | TRBJ2-3
CASSVRDSGADTQYF | TGTGCCAGCAGCGTCCGGGACAGCGGCGCAGATACGCAGTATTTT | . | TRBV5-5 | TRBD1 | TRBJ2-3
CSATYTGELFF | TGCAGCGCAACCTACACCGGGGAGCTGTTTTTT | . | TRBV29-1 | . | TRBJ2-2
CASSLDQTGEQYF | TGTGCCAGCAGCCTGGACCAAACGGGGGAGCAGTACTTC | few | TRBV7-3 | . | TRBJ2-7
CSASGLAGVVRSYEQYF | TGCAGTGCTTCGGGACTAGCGGGAGTGGTCCGCTCCTACGAGCAGTACTTC | few | TRBV20-1 | TRBD2 | TRBJ2-7
CASSLYNSANTEAFF | TGTGCCAGCAGTTTATACAACAGTGCGAACACTGAAGCTTTCTTT | few | TRBV27 | . | TRBJ1-1
CASSLTLTGDEQYF | TGTGCCAGCAGTTTAACTTTAACAGGGGACGAGCAGTACTTC | few | TRBV28 | TRBD1 | TRBJ2-7
CSVEGDGQTAYKQYF | TGCAGCGTTGAAGGGGATGGACAGACAGCCTACAAGCAGTACTTC | . | TRBV29-1 | . | TRBJ2-5
CASSSFVGGGTDTQYF | TGCGCCAGCAGCTCCTTTGTTGGGGGGGGCACAGATACGCAGTATTTT | many | TRBV5-1 | TRBD2 | TRBJ2-3
CASSLIPAGGADEQFF | TGTGCCAGCAGCTTAATACCGGCGGGGGGGGCGGATGAGCAGTTCTTC | . | TRBV7-9 | TRBD2 | TRBJ2-1
CASTTGEGLNEQFF | TGTGCCAGTACCACTGGGGAGGGACTCAATGAGCAGTTCTTC | . | TRBV19 | TRBD2 | TRBJ2-1
CASSTSVTGAHHGYTF | TGTGCCAGCAGTACGAGTGTTACAGGGGCCCATCATGGCTACACCTTC | . | TRBV6-5 | TRBD1 | TRBJ1-2
CSADGRQLAYEQYF | TGCAGTGCAGATGGGAGGCAGTTGGCCTACGAGCAGTACTTC | . | TRBV20-1 | . | TRBJ2-7
CASSYGGGQGEQFF | TGTGCCAGCAGTTACGGCGGGGGGCAGGGTGAGCAGTTCTTC | few | TRBV6-6 | TRBD2 | TRBJ2-1
CATSTSGSWETQYF | TGTGCCACCAGCACGAGCGGGAGTTGGGAGACCCAGTACTTC | . | TRBV15 | TRBD2 | TRBJ2-5
CASSAISGLAGTDTQYF | TGTGCCAGCAGCGCAATATCGGGACTAGCGGGGACAGATACGCAGTATTTT | . | TRBV9 | TRBD2 | TRBJ2-3
CASSLGLNVRSSYEQYF | TGCGCCAGCAGCTTAGGACTGAATGTGAGATCCTCCTACGAGCAGTACTTC | . | TRBV5-1 | . | TRBJ2-7
CASRVAGPNNEQFF | TGTGCCAGCAGAGTAGCGGGACCAAATAATGAGCAGTTCTTC | . | TRBV27 | TRBD2 | TRBJ2-1
CASSVGFSSYEQYF | TGTGCCAGCAGTGTGGGGTTCAGCTCCTACGAGCAGTACTTC | . | TRBV27 | . | TRBJ2-7
CASRNSNQPQHF | TGTGCCAGCAGGAATAGCAATCAGCCCCAGCATTTT | . | TRBV12-3/TRBV12-4 | . | TRBJ1-5
CASSSGLAGPLYFNEQFF | TGTGCCAGCAGCTCGGGCCTAGCGGGGCCACTCTACTTCAATGAGCAGTTCTTC | few | TRBV11-2 | TRBD2 | TRBJ2-1
CAASRDDYGYTF | TGTGCCGCCAGTCGGGACGACTATGGCTACACCTTC | . | TRBV7-9 | . | TRBJ1-2
CASSLTLVENEQFF | TGTGCCAGCAGCTTAACGTTGGTTGAGAATGAGCAGTTCTTC | . | TRBV7-3 | . | TRBJ2-1
CASSVEDGVYNEQFF | TGTGCCAGCAGTGTGGAGGACGGCGTATACAATGAGCAGTTCTTC | . | TRBV7-7 | . | TRBJ2-1
CASSPPLVSDTQYF | TGTGCCAGCTCACCACCGCTTGTTTCAGATACGCAGTATTTT | . | TRBV18 | . | TRBJ2-3
CATSDEDGNYGYTF | TGTGCCACCAGTGACGAGGACGGAAACTATGGCTACACCTTC | . | TRBV24-1 | . | TRBJ1-2
CASTPGTRSTDTQYF | TGTGCCAGCACCCCCGGGACAAGGAGCACAGATACGCAGTATTTT | few | TRBV7-9 | . | TRBJ2-3
CAISDPVSSNTGELFF | TGTGCCATCAGTGATCCTGTCAGCTCGAACACCGGGGAGCTGTTTTTT | once | TRBV10-3 | . | TRBJ2-2
CASSHGRAYEQYF | TGTGCCAGCAGTCACGGGCGTGCCTACGAGCAGTACTTC | . | TRBV6-2/TRBV6-3 | . | TRBJ2-7
CASSLWTGGKSEQYF | TGTGCCAGCAGTTTATGGACAGGGGGGAAGTCCGAGCAGTACTTC | . | TRBV28 | TRBD1 | TRBJ2-7
CDSTDPWGSYEQYF | TGTGACAGCACTGATCCTTGGGGGTCCTACGAGCAGTACTTC | once | TRBV7-2 | . | TRBJ2-7
CASRRGTPLSYEQYF | TGTGCCAGCAGGCGGGGGACTCCTCTCTCCTACGAGCAGTACTTC | . | TRBV7-2 | TRBD2 | TRBJ2-7
CASRIQDRGHLDYTF | TGCGCCAGCAGGATCCAGGACAGGGGGCACCTAGACTACACCTTC | . | TRBV4-1 | TRBD1 | TRBJ1-2
CASSQGTLGQETQYF | TGTGCCAGCAGCCAAGGGACACTTGGCCAAGAGACCCAGTACTTC | . | TRBV3-1 | . | TRBJ2-5
CSVSPPGAYAKNIQYF | TGCAGCGTTTCTCCGCCGGGGGCCTACGCCAAAAACATTCAGTACTTC | few | TRBV29-1 | . | TRBJ2-4
CASSLDPREPSYEQYF | TGTGCCAGCAGTCTAGACCCGAGGGAGCCCTCCTACGAGCAGTACTTC | few | TRBV27 | . | TRBJ2-7